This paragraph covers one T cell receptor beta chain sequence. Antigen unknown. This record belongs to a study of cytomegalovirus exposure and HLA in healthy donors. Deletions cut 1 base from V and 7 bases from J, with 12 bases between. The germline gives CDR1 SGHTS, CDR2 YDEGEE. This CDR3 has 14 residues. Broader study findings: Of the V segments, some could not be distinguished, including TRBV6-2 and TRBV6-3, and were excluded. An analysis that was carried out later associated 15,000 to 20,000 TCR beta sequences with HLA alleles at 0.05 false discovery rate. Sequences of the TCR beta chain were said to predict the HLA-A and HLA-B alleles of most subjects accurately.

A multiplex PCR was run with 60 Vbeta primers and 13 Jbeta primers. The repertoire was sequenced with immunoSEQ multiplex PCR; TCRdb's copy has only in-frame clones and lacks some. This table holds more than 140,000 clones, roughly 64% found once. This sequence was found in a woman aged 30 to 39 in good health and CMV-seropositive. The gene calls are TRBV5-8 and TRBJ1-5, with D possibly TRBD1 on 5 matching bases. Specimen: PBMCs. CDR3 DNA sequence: TGTGCCAGCAGCTTGCATCCAGGGAGGCAGCCCCAGCATTTT. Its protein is CASSLHPGRQPQHF.